These 30 T cell receptor beta chains were all obtained from the same sample, sequenced in a study of blood T cell repertoires in COVID-19 (dated by TCRdb to the early 2020s). The protocol used for the library was the immunoSEQ multiplex PCR assay. TCRdb provides this immuneACCESS table in a form limited to in-frame rearrangements. Some clones are lacking; in checked studies, under half of them reflect an unresolved V gene, and why the rest are absent is not known. This sample lists around 150,000 clones; roughly 90% were detected once. The ten largest clones take up 10% of the sample. The specimen was peripheral blood. The origin of the receptors is a man aged 50-59 years with active or convalescent COVID-19.

The genes are TRBV10-3 and TRBJ2-1; D may be TRBD2 (6 bases). V dropped 3 bases and J dropped 7 bases, with 22 bases sitting between them. CDR1 and CDR2 from the germline V gene are ENHRY and SYGVKD. The length of the CDR3 is 17 residues. DNA of the CDR3: TGTGCCATCAGTGATCCTGGGCTCTCGGAGGGAGCGAATGAGCAGTTCTTC. Its translation is CAISDPGLSEGANEQFF.

The V gene is TRBV11-2, the J gene TRBJ2-1; D is possibly TRBD2 (6 bases). Germline V gene sequence: CDR1 SGHAT, CDR2 FQNNGV. This CDR3 is 13 amino acids long. Trimming left V 6 bases short and J 4 bases short, with 10 bases between. Here the CDR3 reads CASRDGTYNEQFF. CDR3 nucleotide sequence: TGTGCCAGCAGGGATGGGACTTACAATGAGCAGTTCTTC.

This clone has just one count. V and J are TRBV11-2 and TRBJ2-1; 9 positions match TRBD1. The ends lost 4 bases at V and 1 base at J; junction bases unmatched: 2. The CDR3 is 15 amino acids. Per germline, CDR1 SGHAT and CDR2 FQNNGV. The DNA for the CDR3 is TGTGCCAGCAGCTCCGGGACAGGGTCCTACAATGAGCAGTTCTTC. Translating it yields CASSSGTGSYNEQFF.

CDR3 in amino acids: CASSGSLAGGEQYF. CDR3 DNA sequence: TGTGCCAGCAGTGGCTCACTAGCGGGAGGCGAGCAGTACTTC. V is TRBV2 and J is TRBJ2-7; 12 nucleotides align to TRBD2. CDR3 size: 14 residues. The V and J ends lost 4 bases and 6 bases, in that order; junction bases with no gene match: 4. Germline loops: CDR1 SNHLY, CDR2 FYNNEI.

The chain links TRBV7-9 to TRBJ2-7; 9 bases fit TRBD2. Germline V gene lookup returns CDR1 SEHNR and CDR2 FQNEAQ (reference sequence). The CDR3 loop spans 16 amino acids. Losses at the gene ends were 5 bases for V and 7 bases for J; bases not matched to a gene: 15. CDR3 nucleotide sequence: TGTGCCAGCAGCCTGAAGGCGCAGCGGGAGGCCGGGGAGCAGTACTTC. It encodes CASSLKAQREAGEQYF. Drawing the rest from reference TRBV7-9 and TRBJ2-7, the complete variable domain is DTGVSQNPRHKITKRGQNVTFRCDPISEHNRLYWYRQTLGQGPEFLTYFQNEAQLEKSRLLSDRFSAERPKGSFSTLEIQRTEQGDSAMYLCASSLKAQREAGEQYFGPGTRLTVT.

This clone was seen only once. The chain uses TRBV6-1 and TRBJ1-2, with D uncertain. The germline V gene encodes CDR1 MNHNS and CDR2 SASEGT. V lost 2 bases and J lost 4, with 8 bases in between. The length of the CDR3 is 13 residues. The CDR3 loop reads CASSELSGYGYTF. For the CDR3, the DNA is TGTGCCAGCAGTGAACTATCAGGCTATGGCTACACCTTC.

The chain recombines TRBV28 with TRBJ1-5; D is possibly TRBD1 (5 bases). Germline V gene sequence: CDR1 MDHEN, CDR2 SYDVKM. The CDR3 runs 16 residues. Trimming took off 5 bases at V and 2 bases at J, with 16 bases between the two ends. The CDR3 DNA is TGTGCCAGCAGTGTCAGCAGGGTACTGGGCAATCAGCCCCAGCATTTT. Translating it yields CASSVSRVLGNQPQHF.

The rearrangement links TRBV27 to TRBJ1-6, with 7 bases identical to TRBD1. The CDR3 runs to 17 residues. Germline trimming cut 5 bases from V and 2 bases from J; bases unmatched to any gene: 9. Germline V lookup: CDR1 MNHEY, CDR2 SMNVEV (reference sequence). The CDR3 DNA is TGTGCCAGCAGTCCCGAGACAGGGTATACCTATAATTCACCCCTCCACTTT. Encoded protein: CASSPETGYTYNSPLHF.

The DNA of the CDR3 is TGTGCCAGCTCAGGGGGCCTGGGCTATGGCTACACCTTC. Translating gives CASSGGLGYGYTF. The chain is built from TRBV3-1 (or the pseudogene TRBV3-2) and TRBJ1-2; the match to TRBD1 covers 8 bases. V lost 8 bases to trimming and J lost 4 bases; unmatched junction nucleotides: 6. CDR1 is LGHDT, CDR2 YNNKEL, per germline (reference sequence). The CDR3 spans 13 residues.

J is TRBJ2-7 and V is TRBV28; D not certain. CDR3 length equals 14 residues. Germline CDR1 and CDR2: MDHEN and SYDVKM. Deletions cut 5 bases from V and 0 bases from J, with 11 bases between. The CDR3 region is CASSPSLSSYEQYF. In DNA form, the CDR3 reads TGTGCCAGCAGTCCGTCCCTCAGCTCCTACGAGCAGTACTTC.

The chain is built from TRBV10-3 and TRBJ1-1; possibly TRBD1 for D (6 bases). The CDR3 has 13 amino acids. Germline V gene lookup returns CDR1 ENHRY and CDR2 SYGVKD. V shed 4 bases and J shed 5 bases, with 11 bases lying between them. The CDR3 nucleotides are TGTGCCATCAGTGGAAAAGGGGGAACTGAAGCTTTCTTT. It translates to CAISGKGGTEAFF.

The genes are TRBV7-2 and TRBJ1-1; D not resolved. The germline V gene has CDR1 SGHTA and CDR2 FQGNSA. The length of the CDR3 is 14 residues. V shed 2 bases and J shed 3 bases, with 10 bases lying between them. DNA of the CDR3: TGTGCCAGCAGCTTATTGAGTATATACACTGAAGCTTTCTTT. Residues: CASSLLSIYTEAFF.

This chain links TRBV5-1 with TRBJ1-3; TRBD1 matches 7 bases. V lost 3 bases to trimming and J lost 0 bases; unmatched junction nucleotides: 3. The CDR3 has 15 residues. Per germline, CDR1 SGHRS and CDR2 YFSETQ. This CDR3 is CASSSTGASGNTIYF. The DNA for the CDR3 is TGCGCCAGCAGCTCTACAGGGGCCTCTGGAAACACCATATATTTT.

The rearrangement uses TRBV27 and TRBJ2-7; no clear D. The CDR3 totals 14 residues. The V gene's germline CDR1 is MNHEY and CDR2 SMNVEV (reference sequence). V was shortened by 6 bases and J by 0 bases, with 12 bases between the two germline ends. CDR3 sequence: CASSTQLYSYEQYF. DNA of the CDR3: TGTGCCAGCAGCACACAGCTATACTCCTACGAGCAGTACTTC.

CDR3 bases: TGTGCCAGCAGTTCGGACAGAAATGGCTACACCTTC. It specifies CASSSDRNGYTF. The rearrangement links TRBV6-5 to TRBJ1-2, with a weak D call TRBD1 (6 bases). The CDR3 sequence is 12 residues long. V dropped 4 bases and J dropped 6 bases, with 9 bases sitting between them. Germline values: CDR1 MNHEY, CDR2 SVGAGI.

The rearrangement joins TRBV6-6 to TRBJ2-3; D is unclear. Germline lookup yields CDR1 MNHNY and CDR2 SVGAGI (reference sequence). There are 11 residues in the CDR3. V gave up 4 bases and J gave up 5 bases, with 4 bases separating them. The CDR3: CASSSGDTQYF. The DNA for the CDR3 is TGTGCCAGCAGTTCAGGAGATACGCAGTATTTT.

Of note for this clone: In the same sample, other DNA sequences code for this CDR3. The rearrangement uses TRBV5-6 and TRBJ2-1; 8 bases are a match to TRBD2. V shed 4 bases and J 0 bases; nucleotides not matched to a gene: 3. CDR1 is SGHDT, CDR2 YYEEEE, per germline. The CDR3 is 15 residues long. CDR3 nucleotide sequence: TGTGCCAGCAGCCTCGGGACTAGCTCCTACAATGAGCAGTTCTTC. Translated: CASSLGTSSYNEQFF.

The chain uses TRBV7-2 and TRBJ2-3, with a possible D match to TRBD2 (6 bases). Trimming removed 2 bases at V and 2 bases at J, with 17 bases between. Germline-derived CDR1 and CDR2 are SGHTA and FQGNSA. There are 17 residues in the CDR3. CDR3 sequence reads: CASSLNGRTGPTDTQYF. DNA for the CDR3: TGTGCCAGCAGCTTAAATGGGAGGACGGGGCCCACAGATACGCAGTATTTT.

The chain employs TRBV4-1 and TRBJ2-4; 13 positions match TRBD2. CDR3 length: 18 amino acids. With 6 bases clipped from V and 1 base from J, the junction kept 9 bases outside the gene matches. Germline values: CDR1 MGHRA, CDR2 YSYEKL. CDR3 region: CASSDPGLAGWAKNIQYF. The CDR3 nucleotides read TGCGCCAGCAGTGACCCGGGACTAGCGGGATGGGCCAAAAACATTCAGTACTTC.

The chain uses TRBV7-9 and TRBJ1-1; weak D call: TRBD1 (6 bases). The ends were cut back, 2 bases at V and 1 base at J, with 8 bases in the middle. Germline V gene sequence: CDR1 SEHNR, CDR2 FQNEAQ (reference sequence). The CDR3 is 14 amino acids. The CDR3 loop reads CASSLMTGNTEAFF. In DNA, the CDR3 is TGTGCCAGCAGCTTAATGACAGGGAACACTGAAGCTTTCTTT. The full variable domain, completed using reference TRBV7-9 and TRBJ1-1, is DTGVSQNPRHKITKRGQNVTFRCDPISEHNRLYWYRQTLGQGPEFLTYFQNEAQLEKSRLLSDRFSAERPKGSFSTLEIQRTEQGDSAMYLCASSLMTGNTEAFFGQGTRLTVV.

CDR3 DNA sequence: TGTGCCAGCAGCGTAGATCCAGGCCAGAACTATGGCTACACCTTC. It codes for CASSVDPGQNYGYTF. This chain links TRBV9 with TRBJ1-2; no firm D call. The V gene's germline CDR1 is SGDLS and CDR2 YYNGEE. The CDR3 is 15 amino acids. V lost 0 bases to trimming and J lost 2 bases, with 11 bases between them. Full variable domain (rest looked up from reference TRBV9 and TRBJ1-2): DSGVTQTPKHLITATGQRVTLRCSPRSGDLSVYWYQQSLDQGLQFLIQYYNGEERAKGNILERFSAQQFPDLHSELNLSSLELGDSALYFCASSVDPGQNYGYTFGSGTRLTVV.

This clone appeared a single time. This chain connects TRBV18 to TRBJ2-3; TRBD1 might be the D (6 bases). The CDR3 totals 17 residues. The V end was cut by 5 bases, the J end by 2 bases, with 20 bases between. CDR1 and CDR2 from the germline V gene are KGHSH and LQKENI. This chain's CDR3 is CASSSTGHGSYTDTQYF. Here the CDR3 DNA reads TGTGCCAGCTCATCTACAGGGCACGGATCCTACACAGATACGCAGTATTTT. The full variable domain, completed using reference TRBV18 and TRBJ2-3, is NAGVMQNPRHLVRRRGQEARLRCSPMKGHSHVYWYRQLPEEGLKFMVYLQKENIIDESGMPKERFSAEFPKEGPSILRIQQVVRGDSAAYFCASSSTGHGSYTDTQYFGPGTRLTVL.

V and J are TRBV28 and TRBJ2-7; D is ambiguous. Germline assignment: CDR1 MDHEN and CDR2 SYDVKM. Trimming took 6 bases from V and 3 from J, leaving 6 bases between them. This CDR3 is 11 amino acids long. The CDR3 loop is CASSRHYEQYF. The CDR3 nucleotides read TGTGCCAGCAGCAGACACTACGAGCAGTACTTC.

The chain joins TRBV9 to TRBJ2-1; 9 bases match TRBD2. The CDR3 has 16 residues. Germline values: CDR1 SGDLS, CDR2 YYNGEE. V shed 0 bases, J shed 8 bases, and the junction held 9 bases outside the gene matches. CDR3 DNA sequence: TGTGCCAGCAGCGTAGGCGGTAGCGGGAGCTTCGATGAGCAGTTCTTC. Protein: CASSVGGSGSFDEQFF.

The CDR3 is CASSFGAGETQYF. Here the CDR3 DNA reads TGTGCCAGCAGCTTTGGGGCTGGAGAGACCCAGTACTTC. The V call is TRBV7-3, the J call TRBJ2-5; TRBD1 is a possible D gene (5 bases). CDR3 size: 13 residues. From germline, CDR1 is SGHTA and CDR2 FQGTGA. Deletions cut 3 bases from V and 4 bases from J, with 9 bases between.

The chain couples TRBV11-3 to TRBJ2-7, with 9 bases aligning to TRBD1. V was clipped by 1 base and J by 2 bases; unmatched bases: 6. The length of the CDR3 is 16 residues. The germline gives CDR1 SGHNT, CDR2 YENEEA. The CDR3 bases are TGTGCCAGCAGCTTAGGAACAGGGACAGGGCCCTACGAGCAGTACTTC. As protein: CASSLGTGTGPYEQYF.

The chain combines TRBV19 with TRBJ2-2, with D perhaps TRBD2 (6 bases). CDR3 length equals 14 residues. Germline-derived CDR1 and CDR2 are LNHDA and SQIVND (reference sequence). The V end lost 4 bases, the J end lost 4 bases, and 10 bases lay between the germline ends. The CDR3 DNA sequence: TGTGCCAGTAGTAGGGAGGTTTTCACCGGGGAGCTGTTTTTT. The encoded protein is CASSREVFTGELFF.

V is TRBV5-4 and J is TRBJ1-2; 8 bases match TRBD1. Germline V gives CDR1 SGHNT, CDR2 YYREEE (reference sequence). V gave up 3 bases and J gave up 3 bases; unmatched junction bases: 4. The CDR3 consists of 14 residues. CDR3 DNA: TGTGCCAGCAGCTCAGGGGGCCGTGACTATGGCTACACCTTC. Translated, it gives CASSSGGRDYGYTF.

V usage is TRBV5-1 and J usage is TRBJ2-3, with D possibly being TRBD2 (5 bases). This CDR3 contains 14 residues. Germline-derived CDR1 and CDR2 are SGHRS and YFSETQ. Between the trimmed V and J ends, which lost 6 bases and 2 bases, there was a span of 13 bases. The CDR3 bases are TGCGCCAGCACCCTAGAGCGGTCCACAGATACGCAGTATTTT. Translation: CASTLERSTDTQYF.

In DNA, the CDR3 is TGTGCCAGCAGCCGGGAGCCCTCTACCGGGGAGCTGTTTTTT. Translation: CASSREPSTGELFF. The genes are TRBV5-4 and TRBJ2-2, with D possibly TRBD2 on 6 matching bases. Germline V lookup: CDR1 SGHNT, CDR2 YYREEE (reference sequence). The CDR3 is 14 residues long. V lost 4 bases and J lost 5, with 12 bases in between.